This TCR beta chain was identified during a study of post-analysis software for immune sequencing data. General study findings and limits: Multiple sclerosis was associated with a significant reduction in normalized Chao1 diversity relative to controls. Elevated frequency relative to controls characterized roughly 5 TRBV segments in patients, TRBV5-6, TRBV5-1 and TRBV20-1 among them.

Trimming removed 3 bases at V and 2 bases at J, with 14 bases between. This CDR3 is 16 amino acids long. Unique molecular identifiers featured in each of the TCR beta cDNA libraries. From the PCR reads, TCRdb called clonotypes with MiXCR, one entry per CDR3 protein. The sample includes hundreds of thousands of distinct CDR3 sequences, 44% seen only once; the top ten take around 1.7%. This clonotype has a handful of counts. Its target is unknown. This sequence originates from a girl between 5 and 17 years old with multiple sclerosis. V is TRBV12-3 or TRBV12-4 and J is TRBJ2-1; the D gene is possibly TRBD2 (7 bases). The sample was blood. Here the CDR3 DNA reads TGTGCCAGCAGTTTGGGCGGGGGCCCGCCCTACAATGAGCAGTTCTTC. The encoded protein is CASSLGGGPPYNEQFF.